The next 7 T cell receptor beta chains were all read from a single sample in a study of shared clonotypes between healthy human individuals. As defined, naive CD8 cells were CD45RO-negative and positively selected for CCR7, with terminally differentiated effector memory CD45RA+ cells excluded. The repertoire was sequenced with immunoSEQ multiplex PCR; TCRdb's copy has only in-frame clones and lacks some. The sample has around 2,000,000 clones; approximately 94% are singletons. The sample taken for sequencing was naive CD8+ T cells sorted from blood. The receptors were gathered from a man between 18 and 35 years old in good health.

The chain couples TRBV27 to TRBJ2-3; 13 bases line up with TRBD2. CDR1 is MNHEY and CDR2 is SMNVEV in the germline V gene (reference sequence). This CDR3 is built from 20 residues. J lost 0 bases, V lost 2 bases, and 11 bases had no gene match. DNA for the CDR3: TGTGCCAGCAGTTTAGGGACTAGCGGGACAGCCTTCTCAAGCACAGATACGCAGTATTTT. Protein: CASSLGTSGTAFSSTDTQYF.

The chain's CDR3 is CASSESGTYEQYF. The CDR3 nucleotides are TGTGCCAGCAGTGAATCTGGCACCTACGAGCAGTACTTC. The chain couples TRBV6-1 to TRBJ2-7; no definite D call. The CDR3 totals 13 residues. V was pared by 2 bases and J by 2 bases, with 7 bases between. CDR1 is MNHNS and CDR2 is SASEGT in the germline V gene.

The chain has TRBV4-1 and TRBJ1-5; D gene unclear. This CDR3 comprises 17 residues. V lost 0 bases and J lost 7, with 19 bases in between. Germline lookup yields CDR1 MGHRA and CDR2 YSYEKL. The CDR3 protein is CASSQEGPGVGSQPQHF. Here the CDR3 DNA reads TGCGCCAGCAGCCAAGAAGGTCCGGGAGTAGGGAGCCAGCCCCAGCATTTT.

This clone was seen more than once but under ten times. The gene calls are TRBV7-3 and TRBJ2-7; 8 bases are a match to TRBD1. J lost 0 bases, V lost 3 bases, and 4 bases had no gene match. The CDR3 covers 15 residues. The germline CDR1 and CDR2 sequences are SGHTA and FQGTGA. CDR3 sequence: CASSFSGQGSYEQYF. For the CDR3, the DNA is TGTGCCAGCAGCTTTTCCGGACAGGGCTCCTACGAGCAGTACTTC.

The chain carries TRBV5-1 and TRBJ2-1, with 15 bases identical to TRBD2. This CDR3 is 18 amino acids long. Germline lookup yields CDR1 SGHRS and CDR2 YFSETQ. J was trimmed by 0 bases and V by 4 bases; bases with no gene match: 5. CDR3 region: CASSTGLAGGSSYNEQFF. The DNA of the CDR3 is TGCGCCAGCAGCACCGGACTAGCGGGGGGGAGCTCCTACAATGAGCAGTTCTTC.

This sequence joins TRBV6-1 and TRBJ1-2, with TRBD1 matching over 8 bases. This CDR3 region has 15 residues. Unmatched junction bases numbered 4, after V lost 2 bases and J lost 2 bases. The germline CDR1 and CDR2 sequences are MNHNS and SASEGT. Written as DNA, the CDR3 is TGTGCCAGCAGTGAATTGGGGACAGGCAACTATGGCTACACCTTC. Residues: CASSELGTGNYGYTF.

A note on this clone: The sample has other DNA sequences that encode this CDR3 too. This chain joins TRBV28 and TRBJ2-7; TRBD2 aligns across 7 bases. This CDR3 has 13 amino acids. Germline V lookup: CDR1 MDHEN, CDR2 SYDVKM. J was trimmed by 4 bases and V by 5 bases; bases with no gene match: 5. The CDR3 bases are TGTGCCAGCAGTCCCCGGGGAGGGTACGAGCAGTACTTC. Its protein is CASSPRGGYEQYF.